Each of the 20 T cell receptor beta chains below was sequenced from the same sample in a study of T cell changes during pregnancy in multiple sclerosis (dated by TCRdb to between 2017 and 2020). Libraries were constructed by the immunoSEQ multiplex PCR assay. TCRdb took over this immuneACCESS table, retaining in-frame rearrangements with V and J assigned. Such tables are incomplete; in checked studies, under half of the missing clones stem from an unresolved V gene, and the remainder is unexplained. The sample profile shows just under 80,000 clones; 85% to 95% of them were found once. The ten largest clonotypes hold approximately 0.93% of the sample. The sample here was peripheral blood, taken in the first trimester of pregnancy. These receptors all stem from a female donor with multiple sclerosis, enrolled in a pregnancy study.

The V call is TRBV5-4, the J call TRBJ2-1, with a tentative D call TRBD1 (6 bases). The CDR3 runs 15 residues. V shed 0 bases and J shed 7 bases, with 14 bases lying between them. CDR1 SGHNT and CDR2 YYREEE come from the germline V gene (reference sequence). The CDR3 region is CASSLVGAPRNEQFF. The CDR3 nucleotides read TGTGCCAGCAGCTTGGTGGGGGCCCCCCGGAATGAGCAGTTCTTC.

This clone was seen only once. The chain recombines TRBV27 with TRBJ2-1, with no clear D. The V end was cut by 4 bases, the J end by 6 bases, with 19 bases between. From germline, CDR1 is MNHEY and CDR2 SMNVEV (reference sequence). CDR3 length equals 16 residues. The CDR3 DNA sequence: TGTGCCAGCAGTTCCTATCTACGCGGTCGCGGCAATGAGCAGTTCTTC. It specifies CASSSYLRGRGNEQFF.

V usage is TRBV18 and J usage is TRBJ2-1, with TRBD2 as a possible D gene (5 bases). This CDR3 spans 13 amino acids. Germline values: CDR1 KGHSH, CDR2 LQKENI. The CDR3 DNA sequence: TGTGCTTCACTAGGAACAAGCGGCAATGAGCAGTTCTTC. It specifies CASLGTSGNEQFF.

The chain couples TRBV2 to TRBJ1-1; the D gene is possibly TRBD1 (5 bases). The germline CDR1 and CDR2 sequences are SNHLY and FYNNEI. This CDR3 spans 13 amino acids. With 6 bases removed from V and 2 bases from J, the gap between germline ends came to 10 bases. In DNA, the CDR3 is TGTGCCAGCAGCAGGGTCGCAAACACTGAAGCTTTCTTT. Encoded protein: CASSRVANTEAFF. Using reference TRBV2 and TRBJ1-1 for the parts outside the CDR3, the full variable domain is EPEVTQTPSHQVTQMGQEVILRCVPISNHLYFYWYRQILGQKVEFLVSFYNNEISEKSEIFDDQFSVERPDGSNFTLKIRSTKLEDSAMYFCASSRVANTEAFFGQGTRLTVV.

This clone was picked up one time. The chain joins TRBV27 to TRBJ1-1; 8 bases agree with TRBD1. Germline lookup yields CDR1 MNHEY and CDR2 SMNVEV (reference sequence). With V trimmed by 2 bases and J by 5 bases, 4 bases remained unmatched. This CDR3 has 14 residues. The CDR3 loop is CASSLGQGRTEAFF. CDR3 sequence (DNA): TGTGCCAGCAGTTTAGGACAGGGTAGGACTGAAGCTTTCTTT.

This clone appeared a single time. The V call is TRBV10-3, the J call TRBJ2-1, with TRBD1 as a possible D gene (5 bases). V lost 3 bases, J lost 8 bases, and 8 bases lay in between. Germline CDR1 and CDR2: ENHRY and SYGVKD. The CDR3 covers 12 residues. The CDR3 DNA reads as TGTGCCATCAGTGACCTAGGGGATGAGCAGTTCTTC. As protein: CAISDLGDEQFF.

This sequence joins TRBV10-1 and TRBJ2-2, with 8 bases that match TRBD2. CDR1 is WNHNN, CDR2 SYGVQD, per germline (reference sequence). With V trimmed by 6 bases and J by 2 bases, 2 bases remained unmatched. The length of the CDR3 is 14 residues. The CDR3 loop reads CASRTSENTGELFF. The CDR3 DNA reads as TGCGCCAGCAGGACTAGCGAAAACACCGGGGAGCTGTTTTTT.

The chain couples TRBV9 to TRBJ2-1; TRBD2 matches 8 bases. The CDR3 is 15 amino acids. J gave up 1 base and V 3 bases, and 3 bases lay outside the gene matches. Germline values: CDR1 SGDLS, CDR2 YYNGEE. CDR3 coding DNA: TGTGCCAGCAGCGGGACTAGCCTTTCCTACAATGAGCAGTTCTTC. Protein product: CASSGTSLSYNEQFF.

This clone was seen only a few times. The chain joins TRBV5-4 to TRBJ2-7; 7 nucleotides line up with TRBD1. V lost 5 bases, J lost 3 bases, and 8 bases stayed unmatched. There are 14 residues in the CDR3. Germline V lookup: CDR1 SGHNT, CDR2 YYREEE (reference sequence). The CDR3 region is CASSRQGGDYEQYF. The CDR3 coding sequence is TGTGCCAGCAGTCGACAGGGTGGGGACTACGAGCAGTACTTC.

The table lists this clone with a count of one. V is TRBV5-6 and J is TRBJ2-7, with 8 bases identical to TRBD2. CDR3 length: 18 amino acids. V lost 0 bases and J lost 2; bases outside the gene matches: 13. Germline CDR1 SGHDT, CDR2 YYEEEE. The DNA of the CDR3 is TGTGCCAGCAGCTTGGCGGGGGCGTTTGCGGGGGGCCCCTACGAGCAGTACTTC. Protein sequence: CASSLAGAFAGGPYEQYF.

This clone was detected only once. The J gene is TRBJ1-1, the V gene TRBV5-1; TRBD1 might be the D (5 bases). Trimming left V 0 bases short and J 1 base short, with 13 bases between. CDR3 size: 16 residues. Looked up from germline, CDR1 is SGHRS and CDR2 is YFSETQ. The CDR3 DNA sequence: TGCGCCAGCAGCTTGGTGGGGCCCAAGGGGAACACTGAAGCTTTCTTT. It specifies CASSLVGPKGNTEAFF.

The rearrangement links TRBV11-3 to TRBJ2-1; 10 bases fit TRBD1. V was pared by 3 bases and J by 5 bases, with 4 bases of the junction left unmatched. CDR1 and CDR2 from the germline V gene are SGHNT and YENEEA. This CDR3 comprises 15 residues. Here the CDR3 DNA reads TGTGCCAGCAGCTTGGGGGACAGGGGAAACAATGAGCAGTTCTTC. Its translation is CASSLGDRGNNEQFF.

The V call is TRBV11-3, the J call TRBJ2-1; TRBD2 agrees at 7 bases. There are 15 residues in the CDR3. Germline lookup yields CDR1 SGHNT and CDR2 YENEEA. V lost 3 bases, J lost 3 bases, and 5 bases stayed unmatched. The DNA for the CDR3 is TGTGCCAGCAGCTTGGGCGGGAGAAACTACAATGAGCAGTTCTTC. Translated: CASSLGGRNYNEQFF.

V gene TRBV6-5 combines with J gene TRBJ2-1; D unclear. The CDR3 extends over 14 amino acids. V shed 0 bases and J shed 6 bases, with 9 bases lying between them. Per the germline V gene, CDR1 is MNHEY and CDR2 is SVGAGI. Written as DNA, the CDR3 is TGTGCCAGCAGTTACTCGACTGGTGGCAATGAGCAGTTCTTC. It codes for CASSYSTGGNEQFF.

This chain joins TRBV19 and TRBJ1-2; 11 bases map to TRBD1. The J segment lost 5 bases and the V segment lost 7 bases, leaving 12 bases of the junction unmatched. CDR1 is LNHDA, CDR2 SQIVND, per germline (reference sequence). This CDR3 contains 16 residues. The CDR3 DNA reads as TGTGCCAGTACCTCAGCGAGGGACAGGGGGGAGTATGGCTACACCTTC. The encoded protein is CASTSARDRGEYGYTF. Full variable domain (remainder filled in from reference TRBV19 and TRBJ1-2): DGGITQSPKYLFRKEGQNVTLSCEQNLNHDAMYWYRQDPGQGLRLIYYSQIVNDFQKGDIAEGYSVSREKKESFPLTVTSAQKNPTAFYLCASTSARDRGEYGYTFGSGTRLTVV.

The rearrangement joins TRBV11-3 to TRBJ2-7; TRBD2 matches at 11 bases. The CDR3 is 16 residues long. V trimming: 5 bases; J trimming: 2 bases; junction bases outside the gene matches: 8. Germline CDR1 and CDR2: SGHNT and YENEEA. CDR3 bases: TGTGCCAGCAGCGTGGGCGGGACTAGCGGTACCTACGAGCAGTACTTC. Its protein product is CASSVGGTSGTYEQYF. Complete variable domain (other parts from reference TRBV11-3 and TRBJ2-7): EAGVVQSPRYKIIEKKQPVAFWCNPISGHNTLYWYLQNLGQGPELLIRYENEEAVDDSQLPKDRFSAERLKGVDSTLKIQPAELGDSAVYLCASSVGGTSGTYEQYFGPGTRLTVT.

V usage is TRBV9 and J usage is TRBJ1-4, with D perhaps matching TRBD1 (5 bases). V was shortened by 5 bases and J by 3 bases, with 11 bases between the two germline ends. The CDR3 is 14 amino acids. Germline V lookup: CDR1 SGDLS, CDR2 YYNGEE. The CDR3 sequence is CASSTQGANEKLFF. Written as DNA, the CDR3 is TGTGCCAGCAGTACCCAGGGTGCTAATGAAAAACTGTTTTTT.

CDR3 loop: CASSPREGIYGYTF. DNA for the CDR3: TGTGCCAGCAGCCCCCGGGAAGGGATCTATGGCTACACCTTC. The J gene is TRBJ1-2, the V gene TRBV7-2; D is unclear. Germline V lookup: CDR1 SGHTA, CDR2 FQGNSA. This CDR3 spans 14 amino acids. Trimming left V 5 bases short and J 4 bases short, with 14 bases between.

The V and J genes are TRBV2 and TRBJ1-1; D perhaps matches TRBD1 (5 bases). V was cut by 4 bases and J by 8 bases, with 20 bases left in between. The CDR3 consists of 15 residues. From germline, CDR1 is SNHLY and CDR2 FYNNEI. As DNA, the CDR3 is TGTGCCAGCAGTGTTTTTATCGGTAAGGGGTCCGAAGCTTTCTTT. This codes for CASSVFIGKGSEAFF. Full variable domain (rest looked up from reference TRBV2 and TRBJ1-1): EPEVTQTPSHQVTQMGQEVILRCVPISNHLYFYWYRQILGQKVEFLVSFYNNEISEKSEIFDDQFSVERPDGSNFTLKIRSTKLEDSAMYFCASSVFIGKGSEAFFGQGTRLTVV.

The chain recombines TRBV5-8 with TRBJ1-2; no clear D. The CDR3 totals 12 residues. Trimming took 0 bases from V and 5 from J, leaving 5 bases between them. CDR1 and CDR2 (germline): SGHTS, YDEGEE. CDR3 in DNA: TGTGCCAGCAGCTTGGGAGGGTATGGCTACACCTTC. Translated, it gives CASSLGGYGYTF. Together with reference TRBV5-8 and TRBJ1-2, the CDR3 gives the full variable domain: EAGVTQSPTHLIKTRGQQATLRCSPISGHTSVYWYQQALGLGLQFLLWYDEGEERNRGNFPPRFSGRQFPNYSSELNVNALELEDSALYLCASSLGGYGYTFGSGTRLTVV.